This TCR beta chain was found in a study of PD-1 blockade in classical Hodgkin lymphoma. The time point is: cycle 4 day 1 (C4D1), after six to seven weeks of nivolumab. Relapse after autologous stem cell transplantation occurred in every patient, and brentuximab vedotin exposure varied. This CDR3 has 16 amino acids. From germline, CDR1 is LNHDA and CDR2 SQIVND (reference sequence). The trim removed 3 bases at V and 2 bases at J, leaving 8 bases unmatched. This table comes from immunoSEQ multiplex PCR, and its TCRdb copy is limited to in-frame clones, with some not included. The repertoire holds about 51,000 clones, with about 80% as singletons.

The receptor was derived from a human donor with classical Hodgkin lymphoma. The sample here was peripheral blood mononuclear cells (PBMCs), taken before the fourth cycle of nivolumab. V is TRBV19 and J is TRBJ2-5; 8 positions match TRBD1. CDR3 loop: CASSIPGGTGQETQYF. CDR3 DNA: TGTGCCAGTAGTATCCCTGGTGGGACAGGTCAAGAGACCCAGTACTTC.